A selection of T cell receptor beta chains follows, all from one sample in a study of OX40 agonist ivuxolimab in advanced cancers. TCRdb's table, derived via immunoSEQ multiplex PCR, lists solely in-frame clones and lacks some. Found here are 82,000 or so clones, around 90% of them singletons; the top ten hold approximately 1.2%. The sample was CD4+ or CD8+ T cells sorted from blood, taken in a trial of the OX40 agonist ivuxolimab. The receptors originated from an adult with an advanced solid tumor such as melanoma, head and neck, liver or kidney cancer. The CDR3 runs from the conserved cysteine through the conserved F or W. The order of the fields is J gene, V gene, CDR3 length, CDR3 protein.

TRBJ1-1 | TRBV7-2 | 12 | CASSLSLGEAFF
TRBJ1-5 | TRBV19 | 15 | CASSSGGRGNQPQHF
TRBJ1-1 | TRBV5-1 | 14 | CASTRQGAGTEAFF
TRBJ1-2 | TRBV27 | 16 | CASSETRTATNYGYTF
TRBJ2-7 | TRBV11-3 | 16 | CASSLSYSSSSYEQYF
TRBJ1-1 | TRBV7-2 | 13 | CASSFGRNTEAFF
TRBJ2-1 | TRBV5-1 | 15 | CASSSDGGTYNEQFF
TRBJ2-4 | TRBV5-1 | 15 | CASSLEPGPKNIQYF
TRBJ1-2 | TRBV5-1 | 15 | CASSLGTAVIYGYTF
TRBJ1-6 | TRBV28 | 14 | CASRRTGPGSPLHF
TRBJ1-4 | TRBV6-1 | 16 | CASSEALGTSAEKLFF
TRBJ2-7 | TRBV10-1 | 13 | CASSAGTGGEQYF
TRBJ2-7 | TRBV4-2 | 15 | CASRQTTGIPYEQYF
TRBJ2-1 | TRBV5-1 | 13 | CASRASGSNGQFF
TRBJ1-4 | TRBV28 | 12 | CASRATNEKLFF
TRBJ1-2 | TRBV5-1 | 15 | CASSLVSTGDYGYTF
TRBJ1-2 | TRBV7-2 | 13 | CASSSGGRYGYTF
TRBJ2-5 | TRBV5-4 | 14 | CASSLAWRIETQYF
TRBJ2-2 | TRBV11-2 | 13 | CASSATQAGELFF
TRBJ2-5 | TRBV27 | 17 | CASSSRLAGALQETQYF
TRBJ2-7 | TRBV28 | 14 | CASSPWTGGGEQYF
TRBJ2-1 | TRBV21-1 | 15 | CASSRKWSGRHEQFF
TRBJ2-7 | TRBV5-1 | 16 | CASSTGLAHRGHEQYF
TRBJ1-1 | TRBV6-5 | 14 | CASNPDSVNTEAFF
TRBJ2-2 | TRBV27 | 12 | CASRAGAGELFF
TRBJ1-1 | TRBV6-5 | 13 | CASRSSGASEAFF
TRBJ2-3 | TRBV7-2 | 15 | CASSLGTAGADTQYF
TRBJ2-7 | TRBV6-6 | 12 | CASSQSSYEQYF
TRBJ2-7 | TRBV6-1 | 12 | CAHRDRHYEQYF
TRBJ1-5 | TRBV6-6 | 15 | CASTLQQGVGQPQHF
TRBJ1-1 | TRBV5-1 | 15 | CASSWGGRGRTEAFF
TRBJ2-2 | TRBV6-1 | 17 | CASSEGVGAGGPGELFF
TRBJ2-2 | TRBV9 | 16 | CASSALPTTNTGELFF
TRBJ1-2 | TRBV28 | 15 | CASSLGQGTNYGYTF
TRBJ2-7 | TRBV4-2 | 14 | CASSVGQNNYEQYF
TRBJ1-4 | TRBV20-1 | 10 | CSPGGEKLFF
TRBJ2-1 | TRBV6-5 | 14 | CASSRGTNYNEQFF
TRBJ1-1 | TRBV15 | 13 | CATSRVRTEGAFF
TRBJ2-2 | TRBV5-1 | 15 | CASSLDRLNTGELFF
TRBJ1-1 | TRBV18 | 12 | CASSRGPTEAFF
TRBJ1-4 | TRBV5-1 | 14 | CASSDLTGDEKLFF
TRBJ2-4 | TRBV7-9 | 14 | CASSPGQGKNIQYF
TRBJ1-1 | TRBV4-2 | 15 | CASSPQAGLNTEAFF
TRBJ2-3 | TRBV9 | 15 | CASSVADQSTDTQYF
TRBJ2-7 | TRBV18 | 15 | CASSPQSGGTYEQYF
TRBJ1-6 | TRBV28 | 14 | CASNVISSNSPLHF
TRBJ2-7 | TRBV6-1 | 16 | CASSEALASGSYEQYF
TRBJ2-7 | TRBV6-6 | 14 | CASSWSVGSYEQYF
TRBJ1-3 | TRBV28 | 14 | CASGLPTSGNTIYF
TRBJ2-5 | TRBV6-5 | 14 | CASSYSGSRSSQYF
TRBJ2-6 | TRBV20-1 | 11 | CLGSGANVLTF
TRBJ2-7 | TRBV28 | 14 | CASSWWDRVSEQYF
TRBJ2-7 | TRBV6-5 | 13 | CASSLPGSYEQYF